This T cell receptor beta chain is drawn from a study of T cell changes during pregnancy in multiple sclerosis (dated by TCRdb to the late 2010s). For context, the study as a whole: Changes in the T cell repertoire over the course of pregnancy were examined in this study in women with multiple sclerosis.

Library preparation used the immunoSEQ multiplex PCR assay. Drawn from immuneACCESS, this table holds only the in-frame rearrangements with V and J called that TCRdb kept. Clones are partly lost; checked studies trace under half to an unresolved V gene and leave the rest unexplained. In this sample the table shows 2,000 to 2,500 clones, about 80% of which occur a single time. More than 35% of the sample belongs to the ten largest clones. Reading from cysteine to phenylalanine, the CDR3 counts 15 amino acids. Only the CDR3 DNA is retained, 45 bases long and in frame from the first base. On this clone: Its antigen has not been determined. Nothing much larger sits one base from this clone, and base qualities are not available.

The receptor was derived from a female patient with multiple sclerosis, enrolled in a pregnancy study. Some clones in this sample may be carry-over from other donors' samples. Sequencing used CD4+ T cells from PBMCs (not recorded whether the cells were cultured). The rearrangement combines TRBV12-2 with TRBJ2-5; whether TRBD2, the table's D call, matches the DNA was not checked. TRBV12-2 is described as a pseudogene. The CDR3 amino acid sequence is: CASPPPNGLLGTQYF. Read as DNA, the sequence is TGTGCAAGTCCCCCCCCCAACGGGTTGCTCGGGACCCAGTACTTC.